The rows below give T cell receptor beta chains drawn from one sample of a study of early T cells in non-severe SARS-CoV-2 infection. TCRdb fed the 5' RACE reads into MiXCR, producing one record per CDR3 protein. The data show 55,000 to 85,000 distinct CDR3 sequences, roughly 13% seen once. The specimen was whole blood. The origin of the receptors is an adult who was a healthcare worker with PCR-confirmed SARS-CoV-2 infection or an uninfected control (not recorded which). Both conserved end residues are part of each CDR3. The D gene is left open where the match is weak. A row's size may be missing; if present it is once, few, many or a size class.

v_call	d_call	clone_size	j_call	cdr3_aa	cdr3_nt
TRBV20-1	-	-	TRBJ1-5	CSARDWTKGDQPQHF	TGCAGTGCTAGAGATTGGACGAAAGGCGATCAGCCCCAGCATTTT
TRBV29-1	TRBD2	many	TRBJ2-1	CSVLSSGRGMEQFF	TGCAGCGTTCTGTCTAGCGGGCGGGGAATGGAGCAGTTCTTC
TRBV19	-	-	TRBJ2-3	CASSRGRGPVVITDTQYF	TGTGCCAGTAGTCGTGGAAGGGGACCTGTTGTGATCACAGATACGCAGTATTTT
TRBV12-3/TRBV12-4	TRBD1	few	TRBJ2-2	CASRPTGTANTGELFF	TGTGCCAGCAGGCCAACCGGGACAGCGAACACCGGGGAGCTGTTTTTT
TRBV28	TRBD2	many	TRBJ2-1	CASSSSGSFYNEQFF	TGTGCCAGCAGTTCTAGCGGGTCCTTCTACAATGAGCAGTTCTTC
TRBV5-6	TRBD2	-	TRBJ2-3	CASSLVPGLAILTDTQYF	TGTGCCAGCAGCTTGGTTCCGGGACTAGCAATCCTCACAGATACGCAGTATTTT
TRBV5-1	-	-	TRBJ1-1	CASQQGNTEAFF	TGCGCCAGCCAACAGGGGAACACTGAAGCTTTCTTT
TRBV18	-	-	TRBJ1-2	CASSARASEYGYTF	TGTGCCAGCTCAGCGAGGGCTTCTGAATATGGCTACACCTTC
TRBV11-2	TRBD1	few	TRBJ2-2	CASSLGLQGAGELFF	TGTGCCAGCAGCTTAGGGTTACAGGGGGCCGGGGAGCTGTTTTTT
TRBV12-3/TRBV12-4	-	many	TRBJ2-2	CASSKRGDGNTGELFF	TGTGCCAGCAGCAAACGCGGAGACGGGAACACCGGGGAGCTGTTTTTT
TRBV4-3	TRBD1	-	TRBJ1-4	CASSQAVGQGEEKLFF	TGCGCCAGCAGCCAAGCAGTTGGACAGGGGGAAGAAAAACTGTTTTTT
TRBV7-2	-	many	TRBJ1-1	CASSLAQGKAFF	TGTGCCAGCAGCTTAGCCCAGGGGAAAGCTTTCTTT
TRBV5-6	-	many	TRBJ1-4	CASSAGGQMRKLFF	TGTGCCAGCAGTGCAGGCGGCCAGATGCGAAAACTGTTTTTT
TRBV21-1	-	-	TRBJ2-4	CASSKVGAKNIQYF	TGTGCCAGCAGCAAAGTGGGTGCCAAAAACATTCAGTACTTC
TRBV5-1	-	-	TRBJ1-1	CASSLEGGNTEAFF	TGCGCCAGCAGCTTGGAAGGGGGAAACACTGAAGCTTTCTTT
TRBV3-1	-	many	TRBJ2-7	CASSRGATYEQYF	TGTGCCAGCAGCCGGGGGGCAACCTACGAGCAGTACTTC
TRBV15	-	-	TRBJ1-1	CATSRDNAVEAFF	TGTGCCACCAGCAGAGATAACGCGGTTGAAGCTTTCTTT
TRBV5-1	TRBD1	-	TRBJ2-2	CASSLRQGETGELFF	TGCGCCAGCAGCTTGAGGCAGGGGGAAACCGGGGAGCTGTTTTTT
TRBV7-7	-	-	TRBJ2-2	CASSGGTANTGELFF	TGTGCCAGCAGCGGCGGGACAGCTAACACCGGGGAGCTGTTTTTT
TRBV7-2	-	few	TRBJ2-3	CASSAITDTQYF	TGTGCCAGCAGCGCAATCACAGATACGCAGTATTTT
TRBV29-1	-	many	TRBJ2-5	CSADTTQETQYF	TGCAGCGCCGACACCACCCAAGAGACCCAGTACTTC
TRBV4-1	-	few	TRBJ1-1	CASSQDLGPTEAFF	TGCGCCAGCAGCCAAGACCTGGGACCCACTGAAGCTTTCTTT
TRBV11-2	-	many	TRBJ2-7	CASSSGLGGPNSYEQYF	TGTGCCAGCAGCTCTGGCCTGGGGGGACCCAACTCCTACGAGCAGTACTTC
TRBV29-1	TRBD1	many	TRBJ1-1	CSVWDRANTEAFF	TGCAGCGTTTGGGACAGGGCTAACACTGAAGCTTTCTTT
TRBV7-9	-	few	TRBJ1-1	CASSLGAGKNTEAFF	TGTGCCAGCAGCTTAGGGGCGGGAAAGAACACTGAAGCTTTCTTT
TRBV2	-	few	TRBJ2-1	CASIPGTINNEQFF	TGTGCCAGCATCCCCGGGACAATTAACAATGAGCAGTTCTTC
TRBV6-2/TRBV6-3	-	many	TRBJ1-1	CASSGSANTEAFF	TGTGCCAGCAGTGGTAGCGCTAACACTGAAGCTTTCTTT
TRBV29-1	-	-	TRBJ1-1	CSVHREAGTEAFF	TGCAGCGTTCACAGGGAGGCGGGCACTGAAGCTTTCTTT
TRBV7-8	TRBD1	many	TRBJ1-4	CASSLSTGRDEKLFF	TGTGCCAGCAGCCTTTCGACAGGGAGGGATGAAAAACTGTTTTTT
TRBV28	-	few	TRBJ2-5	CASSLAAAQETQYF	TGTGCCAGCAGTTTAGCGGCAGCTCAAGAGACCCAGTACTTC
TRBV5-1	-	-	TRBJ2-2	CASSLEAPGTGELFF	TGCGCCAGCAGCTTGGAGGCCCCTGGCACCGGGGAGCTGTTTTTT
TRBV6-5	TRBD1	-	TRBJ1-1	CASSYRQGATEAFF	TGTGCCAGCAGTTACCGACAGGGGGCGACTGAAGCTTTCTTT
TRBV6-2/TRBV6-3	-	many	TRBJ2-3	CASSQDRQDTQYF	TGTGCCAGCAGTCAGGACCGTCAAGATACGCAGTATTTT
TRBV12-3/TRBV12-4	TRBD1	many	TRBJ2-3	CASTRRRTGGLTDTQYF	TGTGCCAGCACGCGCCGGAGGACAGGGGGGTTGACAGATACGCAGTATTTT
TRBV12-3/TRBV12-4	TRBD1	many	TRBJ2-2	CASSPSDRGPDGELFF	TGTGCCAGCAGTCCTAGTGACAGGGGGCCGGACGGGGAGCTGTTTTTT
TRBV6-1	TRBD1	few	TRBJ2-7	CASRIQGAYEQYF	TGTGCCAGCAGAATACAGGGGGCCTACGAGCAGTACTTC
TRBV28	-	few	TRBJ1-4	CASSPPGRTTNEKLFF	TGTGCCAGCAGTCCCCCCGGGAGAACAACTAATGAAAAACTGTTTTTT
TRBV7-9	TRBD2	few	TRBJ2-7	CASSLGLAGGEQYF	TGTGCCAGCAGCTTGGGACTAGCGGGAGGCGAGCAGTACTTC
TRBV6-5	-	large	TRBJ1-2	CASSYSTGVGTYGYTF	TGTGCCAGCAGTTATTCGACAGGAGTTGGCACTTATGGCTACACCTTC
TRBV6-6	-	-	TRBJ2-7	CASSPQFGYEQYF	TGTGCCAGCAGCCCCCAATTTGGCTACGAGCAGTACTTC
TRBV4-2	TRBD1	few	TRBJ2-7	CASSQDGTGPTYEQYF	TGTGCCAGCAGCCAAGATGGGACAGGGCCCACCTACGAGCAGTACTTC
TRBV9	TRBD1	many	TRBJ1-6	CASSVETGVYSPLHF	TGTGCCAGCAGCGTAGAGACAGGGGTGTATTCACCCCTCCACTTT
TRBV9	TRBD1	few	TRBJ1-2	CASGDQSRGPNYGYTF	TGTGCCAGCGGCGACCAATCCAGGGGGCCCAACTATGGCTACACCTTC
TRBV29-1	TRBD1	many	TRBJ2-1	CSAWTGHQYNEQFF	TGCAGCGCCTGGACAGGCCACCAGTACAATGAGCAGTTCTTC
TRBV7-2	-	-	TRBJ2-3	CASSSTSKNTQYF	TGTGCCAGCAGCTCCACCTCTAAAAATACGCAGTATTTT
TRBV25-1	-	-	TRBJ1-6	CASKRQNNSPLHF	TGTGCCAGCAAACGACAGAATAATTCACCCCTCCACTTT
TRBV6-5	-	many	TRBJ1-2	CASVGRGQALYGYTF	TGTGCCTCGGTCGGGCGAGGCCAGGCGCTCTATGGCTACACCTTC
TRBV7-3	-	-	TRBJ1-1	CASSLSVNTEAFF	TGTGCCAGCAGCTTGTCGGTTAACACTGAAGCTTTCTTT
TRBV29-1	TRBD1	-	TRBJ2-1	CSVPDRTNEQFF	TGCAGCGTTCCGGACAGGACGAATGAGCAGTTCTTC
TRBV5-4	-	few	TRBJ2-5	CASSSAIDGSTQYF	TGTGCCAGCAGCTCCGCGATTGACGGGTCGACCCAGTACTTC